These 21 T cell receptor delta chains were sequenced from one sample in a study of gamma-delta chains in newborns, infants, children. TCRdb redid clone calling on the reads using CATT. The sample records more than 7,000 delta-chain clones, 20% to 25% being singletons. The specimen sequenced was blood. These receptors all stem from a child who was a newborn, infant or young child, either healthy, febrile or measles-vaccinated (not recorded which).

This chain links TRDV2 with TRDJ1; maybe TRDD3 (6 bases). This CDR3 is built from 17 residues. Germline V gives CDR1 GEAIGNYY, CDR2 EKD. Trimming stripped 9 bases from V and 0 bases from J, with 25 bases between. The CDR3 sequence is CARTNLTGSQYTDKLIF. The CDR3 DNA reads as TGTGCCCGTACTAACCTAACTGGGTCCCAGTACACCGATAAACTCATCTTT.

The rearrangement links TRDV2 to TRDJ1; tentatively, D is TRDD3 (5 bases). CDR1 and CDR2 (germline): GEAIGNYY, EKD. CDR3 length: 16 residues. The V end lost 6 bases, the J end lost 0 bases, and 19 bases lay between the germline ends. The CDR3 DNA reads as TGTGCCTGTAATCAGCTGGGAGGGCTATACACCGATAAACTCATCTTT. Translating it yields CACNQLGGLYTDKLIF.

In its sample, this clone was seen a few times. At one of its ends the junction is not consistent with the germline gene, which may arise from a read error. The chain's CDR3 is CAYDTLLGDTLGESDKLIF. The DNA of the CDR3 is TGTGCCTATGACACATTACTGGGGGATACGCTGGGGGAGAGCGATAAACTCATCTTT. This chain connects TRDV2 to TRDJ1; 13 bases fit TRDD3. Germline CDR1 GEAIGNYY, CDR2 EKD. This CDR3 comprises 19 residues.

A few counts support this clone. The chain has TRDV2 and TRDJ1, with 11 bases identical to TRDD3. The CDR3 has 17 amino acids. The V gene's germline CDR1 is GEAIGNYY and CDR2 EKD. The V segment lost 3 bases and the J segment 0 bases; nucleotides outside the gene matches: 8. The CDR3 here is CACDSVLGDKYTDKLIF. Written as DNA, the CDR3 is TGTGCCTGTGACTCCGTACTGGGGGATAAATACACCGATAAACTCATCTTT.

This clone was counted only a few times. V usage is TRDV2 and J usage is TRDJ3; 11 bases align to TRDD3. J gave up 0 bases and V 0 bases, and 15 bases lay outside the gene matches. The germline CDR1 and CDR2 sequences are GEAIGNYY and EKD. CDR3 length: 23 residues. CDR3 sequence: CACDTVKWGIRDNSSWDTRQMFF. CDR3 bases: TGTGCCTGTGACACCGTGAAGTGGGGGATACGAGATAATAGCTCCTGGGACACCCGACAGATGTTTTTC.

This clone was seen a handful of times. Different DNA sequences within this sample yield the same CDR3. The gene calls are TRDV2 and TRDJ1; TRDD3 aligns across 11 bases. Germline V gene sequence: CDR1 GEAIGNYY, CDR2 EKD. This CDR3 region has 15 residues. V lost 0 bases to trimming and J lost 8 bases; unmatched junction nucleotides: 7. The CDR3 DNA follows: TGTGCCTGTGACACCGTGGGGGATACGGTCGGGAAACTCATCTTT. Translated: CACDTVGDTVGKLIF.

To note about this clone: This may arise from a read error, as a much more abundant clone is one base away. CDR3: CACDTLKGGTREVTDKLIF. CDR3 DNA: TGTGCCTGTGACACCTTAAAGGGGGGTACGCGAGAGGTCACCGATAAACTCATCTTT. V is TRDV2 and J is TRDJ1; possibly TRDD3 for D (5 bases). The germline V gene has CDR1 GEAIGNYY and CDR2 EKD. Trimming took off 0 bases at V and 1 base at J, with 23 bases between the two ends. This CDR3 contains 19 residues.

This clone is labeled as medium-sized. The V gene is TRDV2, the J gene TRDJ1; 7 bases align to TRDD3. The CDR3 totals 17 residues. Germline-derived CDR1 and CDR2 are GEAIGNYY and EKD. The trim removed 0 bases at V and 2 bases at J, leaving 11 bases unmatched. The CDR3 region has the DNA TGTGCCTGTGACACCCTACAACCCACGGGGGATACCGATAAACTCATCTTT. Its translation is CACDTLQPTGDTDKLIF.

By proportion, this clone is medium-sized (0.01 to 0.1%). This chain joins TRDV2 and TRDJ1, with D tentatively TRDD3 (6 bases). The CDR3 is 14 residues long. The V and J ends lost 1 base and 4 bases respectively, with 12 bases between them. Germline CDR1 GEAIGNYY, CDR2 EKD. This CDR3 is CACDTVGVHDKLIF. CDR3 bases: TGTGCCTGTGACACGGTGGGGGTCCACGATAAACTCATCTTT.

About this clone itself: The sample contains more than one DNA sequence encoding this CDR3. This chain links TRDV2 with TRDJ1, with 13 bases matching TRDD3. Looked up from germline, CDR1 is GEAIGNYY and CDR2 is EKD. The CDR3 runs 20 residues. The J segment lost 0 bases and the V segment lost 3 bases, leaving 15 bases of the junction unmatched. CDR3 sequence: CACDSLLGDTRETYTDKLIF. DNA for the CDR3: TGTGCCTGTGACTCCTTACTGGGGGATACGCGAGAGACGTACACCGATAAACTCATCTTT.

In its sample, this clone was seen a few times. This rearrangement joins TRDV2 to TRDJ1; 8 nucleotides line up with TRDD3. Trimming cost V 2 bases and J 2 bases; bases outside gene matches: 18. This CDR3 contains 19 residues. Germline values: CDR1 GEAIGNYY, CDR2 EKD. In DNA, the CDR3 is TGTGCCTGTGACAAAGAAGATGGGGGATCCCACCCTCGGACCGATAAACTCATCTTT. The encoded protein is CACDKEDGGSHPRTDKLIF.

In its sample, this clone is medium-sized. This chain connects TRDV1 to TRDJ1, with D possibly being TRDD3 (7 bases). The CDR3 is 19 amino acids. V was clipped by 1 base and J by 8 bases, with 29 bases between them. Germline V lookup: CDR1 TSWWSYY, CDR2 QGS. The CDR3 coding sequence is TGTGCTCTTGGGGAACCCAATAGTTGTAGCCGCCTGGGGGTTTTAAAACTCATCTTT. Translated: CALGEPNSCSRLGVLKLIF.

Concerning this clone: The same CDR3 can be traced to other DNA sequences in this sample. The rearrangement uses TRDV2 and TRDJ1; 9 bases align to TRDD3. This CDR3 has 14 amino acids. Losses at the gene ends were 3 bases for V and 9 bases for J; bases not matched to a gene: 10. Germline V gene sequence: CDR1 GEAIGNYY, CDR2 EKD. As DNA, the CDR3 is TGTGCCTGTGACTCGGTCCTAGGGGATACGCAACTCATCTTT. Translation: CACDSVLGDTQLIF.

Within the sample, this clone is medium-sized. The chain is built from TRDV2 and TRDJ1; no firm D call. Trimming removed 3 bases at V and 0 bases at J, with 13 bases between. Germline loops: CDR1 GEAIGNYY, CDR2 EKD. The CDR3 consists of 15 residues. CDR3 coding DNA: TGTGCCTGTGACCCGGTAGAGGAGTACACCGATAAACTCATCTTT. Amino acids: CACDPVEEYTDKLIF.

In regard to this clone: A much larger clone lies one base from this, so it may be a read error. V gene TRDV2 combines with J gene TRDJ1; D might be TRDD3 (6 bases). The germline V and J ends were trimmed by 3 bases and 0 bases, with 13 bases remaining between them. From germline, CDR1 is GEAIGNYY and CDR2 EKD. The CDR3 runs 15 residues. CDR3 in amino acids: CACDPGGPYTDKLIF. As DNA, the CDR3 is TGTGCCTGTGACCCAGGGGGACCGTACACCGATAAACTCATCTTT.

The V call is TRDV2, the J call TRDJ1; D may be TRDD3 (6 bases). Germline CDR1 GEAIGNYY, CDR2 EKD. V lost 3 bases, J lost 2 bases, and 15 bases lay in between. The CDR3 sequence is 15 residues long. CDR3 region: CACDFLRDKTDKLIF. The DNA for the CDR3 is TGTGCCTGTGACTTCTTGAGGGATAAGACCGATAAACTCATCTTT.

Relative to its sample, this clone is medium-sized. The CDR3, as DNA: TGTGCCTGTGACACCGTGGGGGGCAGACAGAGGACCGATAAACTCATCTTT. Amino acid sequence: CACDTVGGRQRTDKLIF. The chain carries TRDV2 and TRDJ1; D possibly corresponds to TRDD3 (6 bases). The V end lost 0 bases, the J end lost 2 bases, and 18 bases lay between the germline ends. The germline CDR1 and CDR2 sequences are GEAIGNYY and EKD. This CDR3 region has 17 residues.

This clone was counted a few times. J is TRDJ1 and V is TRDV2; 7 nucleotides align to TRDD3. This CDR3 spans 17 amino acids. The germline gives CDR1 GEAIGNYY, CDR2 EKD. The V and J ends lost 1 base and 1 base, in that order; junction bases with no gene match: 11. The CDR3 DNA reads TGTGCCTGTGACACGCTACTGGGGATGGGGGGCACCGATAAACTCATCTTT. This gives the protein CACDTLLGMGGTDKLIF.

CDR3 DNA sequence: TGTGCCTGTGACGGGTTGGAGCTGGGGGGCGACACCGATAAACTCATCTTT. Translation: CACDGLELGGDTDKLIF. The chain combines TRDV2 with TRDJ1, with 7 bases aligning to TRDD3. Germline V CDR1 and CDR2: GEAIGNYY, EKD. V trimming: 3 bases; J trimming: 0 bases; junction bases outside the gene matches: 12. This CDR3 is built from 17 residues.

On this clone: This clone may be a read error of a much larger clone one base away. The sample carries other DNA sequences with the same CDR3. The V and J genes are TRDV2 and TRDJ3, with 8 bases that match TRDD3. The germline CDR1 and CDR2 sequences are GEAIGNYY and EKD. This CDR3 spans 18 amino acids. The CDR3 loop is CACDTLGDATWDTRQMFF. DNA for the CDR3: TGTGCGTGTGACACGCTGGGGGACGCCACCTGGGACACCCGACAGATGTTTTTC.

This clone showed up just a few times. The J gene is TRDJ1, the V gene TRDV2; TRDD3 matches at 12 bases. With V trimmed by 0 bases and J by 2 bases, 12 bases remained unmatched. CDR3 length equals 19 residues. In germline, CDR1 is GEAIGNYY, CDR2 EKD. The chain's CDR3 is CACDTLILGDTKGTDKLIF. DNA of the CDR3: TGTGCCTGTGACACCCTAATACTGGGGGATACAAAGGGAACCGATAAACTCATCTTT.